This T cell receptor beta chain was found in a study of blood T cell repertoires in COVID-19. Study context: Donors in the United States, Italy and Spain gave samples during acute or convalescent COVID-19.

Allocation to cohorts depended on clinical history reported by the participants. The ends were cut back, 2 bases at V and 0 bases at J, with 11 bases in the middle. CDR1 and CDR2 (germline): SEHNR, FQNEAQ (reference sequence). This CDR3 contains 15 residues. Authors' methods: Using reference gene primer amplification, nucleated cell counts were estimated. Using immunoSEQ multiplex PCR, the repertoire was profiled, and TCRdb retains in-frame clones only, with some absent. V and J calls and clone size are those listed in that table; D and trimming were worked out from the DNA. The sample records more than 250,000 clones, more than 90% being singletons.

The TCR sequence derives from a woman aged 25 to 39 who had recovered from COVID-19. This sequence joins TRBV7-9 and TRBJ2-7; TRBD1 might be the D (5 bases). The sample was PBMCs or T cells enriched from blood (not recorded which). CDR3 protein: CASSLLTDSSYEQYF. CDR3 nucleotide sequence: TGTGCCAGCAGCTTACTAACCGACAGCTCCTACGAGCAGTACTTC.